This T cell receptor (beta chain) was profiled in a study of blood T cells in healthy people across ages. Whole-study results and caveats: Total diversity from one million sequenced T cells was likely underestimated.

Then a second PCR, running about 6 to 11 cycles, was carried out with a sample-barcoded 5' primer and a J-beta primer mix. MiXCR, run by TCRdb on the 5' RACE reads, gives a single entry per CDR3 protein. The data hold around 1,500,000 distinct CDR3 sequences, with around 39% observed a single time. The CDR3 is made up of 16 amino acids. Germline V lookup: CDR1 SGHVS, CDR2 FQNEAQ. A remark on this clonotype: What it recognizes is unknown.

The TCR originated in a woman aged 18-29 years in good health. The chain recombines TRBV7-8 with TRBJ2-7; 9 bases are a match to TRBD2. The assigned J gene may be wrong: the sequence end matches TRBJ2-5 better. The sequenced sample was blood. In nucleotides, the CDR3 is TGTGCCAGCAGCTTAGAGGCTAGCGGGGTTATGGAGACCCAGTACTTC. Translation: CASSLEASGVMETQYF.